The following is a T cell receptor beta chain sequence with its context. TCRdb's copy holds only in-frame clones and misses some; the assay was immunoSEQ multiplex PCR. The table lists approximately 170,000 clones, roughly nine tenths of them singletons. These data belong to a study of control samples from healthy donors and cancer patients. CDR3 size: 17 residues. Germline V lookup: CDR1 SGDLS, CDR2 YYNGEE. The ends lost 0 bases at V and 5 bases at J; junction bases unmatched: 8. This TCR came from a young man in good health. Sequencing was done on a sample of blood. The chain links TRBV9 to TRBJ2-2, with 9 positions matching TRBD2. CDR3 nucleotides: TGTGCCAGCAGCGTAGTTGGTAGCGGGAGCCCGACCGGGGAGCTGTTTTTT. Amino acid sequence: CASSVVGSGSPTGELFF.